The rows below give T cell receptor beta chains drawn from one sample of a study of beta chain features in type 1 diabetes. Sequencing used immunoSEQ multiplex PCR; TCRdb keeps in-frame clones, though not all of them. The profile shows about 620,000 clones, around 15% of them singletons. The sample was naive CD4+ T cells from blood. The receptors stem from a man aged 18 to 29 in good health. The CDR3 runs from the conserved cysteine through the conserved F or W. D genes are given only for firm matches. Clone size is not always given. Where it is, it says once, few, many or a class for expanded clones.

v_call	j_call	clone_size	d_call	cdr3_aa	cdr3_nt
TRBV18	TRBJ2-1	-	-	CASSQGGGLANEQFF	TGTGCCAGCTCACAGGGAGGCGGATTGGCGAATGAGCAGTTCTTC
TRBV11-1	TRBJ1-3	-	-	CASSFTGNTIYF	TGTGCCAGCAGCTTCACCGGAAACACCATATATTTT
TRBV7-3	TRBJ1-3	few	-	CASSITGSGNTIYF	TGTGCCAGCAGCATTACAGGGTCTGGAAACACCATATATTTT
TRBV7-9	TRBJ2-7	few	TRBD2	CASSTAGLAPYEQYF	TGTGCCAGCAGCACAGCGGGGCTAGCACCATACGAGCAGTACTTC
TRBV7-9	TRBJ2-3	-	TRBD1	CASSPGTGLNTDTQYF	TGTGCCAGCAGCCCTGGGACAGGTTTAAACACAGATACGCAGTATTTT
TRBV6-5	TRBJ1-6	-	-	CATLRSGSYNSPLHF	TGTGCCACCCTAAGGTCGGGATCCTATAATTCACCCCTCCACTTT
TRBV9	TRBJ1-4	few	-	CASSVGNGPHEKLFF	TGTGCCAGCAGCGTAGGTAACGGGCCCCATGAAAAACTGTTTTTT
TRBV5-1	TRBJ2-7	once	TRBD2	CASSPSLAGGSGEQYF	TGCGCCAGCAGCCCCTCACTAGCGGGAGGTTCAGGGGAGCAGTACTTC
TRBV29-1	TRBJ1-2	-	-	CSVVLNYGYTF	TGCAGCGTTGTTCTAAACTATGGCTACACCTTC
TRBV15	TRBJ2-5	-	TRBD1	CATSRSGQTLQETQYF	TGTGCCACCAGCAGGTCGGGACAGACCCTCCAAGAGACCCAGTACTTC
TRBV7-3	TRBJ2-7	-	-	CASSSLPGPSLYEQYF	TGTGCCAGCAGCTCTCTTCCGGGACCGAGCCTCTACGAGCAGTACTTC
TRBV7-2	TRBJ1-1	-	TRBD1	CASSLQGVTRNTEAFF	TGTGCCAGCAGCTTGCAGGGGGTCACCCGGAACACTGAAGCTTTCTTT
TRBV9	TRBJ2-3	-	-	CASSPSGTDTQYF	TGTGCCAGCAGCCCGTCGGGGACAGATACGCAGTATTTT
TRBV5-4	TRBJ1-1	-	-	CASSAGVNTEAFF	TGTGCCAGCAGCGCGGGTGTGAACACTGAAGCTTTCTTT
TRBV11-3	TRBJ2-1	few	-	CASSLDLKGEQFF	TGTGCCAGCAGCTTAGATCTGAAGGGGGAGCAGTTCTTC